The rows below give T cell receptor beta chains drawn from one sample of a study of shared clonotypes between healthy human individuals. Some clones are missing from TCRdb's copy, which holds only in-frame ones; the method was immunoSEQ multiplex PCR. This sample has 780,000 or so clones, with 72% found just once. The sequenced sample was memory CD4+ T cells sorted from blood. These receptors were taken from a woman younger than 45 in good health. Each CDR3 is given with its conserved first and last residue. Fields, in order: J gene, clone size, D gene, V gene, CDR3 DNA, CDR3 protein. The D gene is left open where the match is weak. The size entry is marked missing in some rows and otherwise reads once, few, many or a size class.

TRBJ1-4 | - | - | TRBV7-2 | TGTGCCAGCAGCTTACGGCGGAGGGAAAAACTGTTTTTT | CASSLRRREKLFF
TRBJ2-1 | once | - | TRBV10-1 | TGCGCCAGCAGACCCGGGCGGCAGTTCTTC | CASRPGRQFF
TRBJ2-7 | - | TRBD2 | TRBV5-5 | TGTGCCAGCAGCTTGGGGGGACTAGCGGATTCCTCCTACGAGCAGTACTTC | CASSLGGLADSSYEQYF
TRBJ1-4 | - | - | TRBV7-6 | TGTGCCAGCAGCTTAGCAGTGGGGAGTGATGAAAAACTGTTTTTT | CASSLAVGSDEKLFF
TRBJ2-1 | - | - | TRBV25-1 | TGTGCCAGCAGGCAACCACAGGGACCCAATGAGCAGTTCTTC | CASRQPQGPNEQFF
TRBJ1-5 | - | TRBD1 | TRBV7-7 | TGTGCCAGCAGCTTAGAAGGGACAGGGTTCCTTCAGCCCCAGCATTTT | CASSLEGTGFLQPQHF
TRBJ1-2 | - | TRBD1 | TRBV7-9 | TGTGCCAGCAGCTCCCAACAGGGGGCTATAACTTATGGCTACACCTTC | CASSSQQGAITYGYTF
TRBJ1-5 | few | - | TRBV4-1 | TGCGCCAGCAGCCCCGGGGCAGATGGGGGGGGTTATAGCAATCAGCCCCAGCATTTT | CASSPGADGGGYSNQPQHF
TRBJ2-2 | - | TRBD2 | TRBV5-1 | TGCGCCAGCAGCTTGGCCCTAGCGGGAGAGTCCGGGGAGCTGTTTTTT | CASSLALAGESGELFF
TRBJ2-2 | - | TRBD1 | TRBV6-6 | TGTGCCAGCAGAATGGGACAGGGGGCTATCGGGGAGCTGTTTTTT | CASRMGQGAIGELFF
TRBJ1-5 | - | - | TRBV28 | TGTGCCAGCAGTGAGGGGGGATTCGGTCAGCCCCAGCATTTT | CASSEGGFGQPQHF
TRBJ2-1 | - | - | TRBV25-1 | TGTGCCAGCACGAGGAGGGGCTCCTACAATGAGCAGTTCTTC | CASTRRGSYNEQFF
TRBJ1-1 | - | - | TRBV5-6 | TGTGCCAGCAGCTTGACTCCCCTACCCATGAACACTGAAGCTTTCTTT | CASSLTPLPMNTEAFF
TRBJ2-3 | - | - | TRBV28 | TGTGCCAGCAGTATTGGAGGGACAGCCAGCACAGATACGCAGTATTTT | CASSIGGTASTDTQYF
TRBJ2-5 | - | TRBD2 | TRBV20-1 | TGCAGTGATGGGACTAAGGAGACCCAGTACTTC | CSDGTKETQYF
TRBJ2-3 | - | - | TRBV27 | TGTGCCAGCAGTTCCCGAGCAGATACGCAGTATTTT | CASSSRADTQYF
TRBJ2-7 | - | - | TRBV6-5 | TGTGCCATCAGTGGGTGGGGCTCCTACGAGCAGTACTTC | CAISGWGSYEQYF
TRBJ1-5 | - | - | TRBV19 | TGTGCCAGTAGTACAGAAACGAGCAATCAGCCCCAGCATTTT | CASSTETSNQPQHF
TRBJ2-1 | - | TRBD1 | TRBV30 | TGTGCCTGGAGTCGGACAGGTTCGGCCTACAATGAGCAGTTCTTC | CAWSRTGSAYNEQFF
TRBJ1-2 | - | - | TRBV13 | TGTGCCAGCAGCTTTCCAGGGGCCTATGGCTACACCTTC | CASSFPGAYGYTF
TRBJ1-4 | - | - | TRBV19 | TGTGCCAGTAGTATACAGAAGGATGAAAAACTGTTTTTT | CASSIQKDEKLFF
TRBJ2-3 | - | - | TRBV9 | TGTGCCAGCAGCGCCGGTGGGGGAACTAGCACAGATACGCAGTATTTT | CASSAGGGTSTDTQYF
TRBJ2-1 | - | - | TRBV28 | TGTGCCAGCAGTTTGAAGGGACGAGTTTACAATGAGCAGTTCTTC | CASSLKGRVYNEQFF
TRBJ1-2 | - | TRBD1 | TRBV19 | TGTGCCAGTACCAGACTCGGGACAGACCTCAACTATGGCTACACCTTC | CASTRLGTDLNYGYTF
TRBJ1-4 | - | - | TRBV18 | TGTGCCAGCTCACAGGGGAACGCGGATAATGAAAAACTGTTTTTT | CASSQGNADNEKLFF
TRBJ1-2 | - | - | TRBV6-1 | TGTGCCAGCAGTGTGCTTTCCCAGGGATCCTATGGCTACACCTTC | CASSVLSQGSYGYTF
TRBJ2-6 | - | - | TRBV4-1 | TGCGCCAGCAGGAGGGAGCTTTTAACTGGGGCCAACGTCCTGACTTTC | CASRRELLTGANVLTF
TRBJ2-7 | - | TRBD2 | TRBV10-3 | TGTGCCATCAGTGAGTCGATGGATAGCGGGAGGAGTTCCTACGAGCAGTACTTC | CAISESMDSGRSSYEQYF
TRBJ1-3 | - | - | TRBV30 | TGTGCCTGCACCGCCCCGCCTGCCGGAAACACCATATATTTT | CACTAPPAGNTIYF